A single sample gave rise to the 30 T cell receptor beta chains below, sequenced in a study of regulatory T cells in long-lasting Graves disease. Indicated time point: newly diagnosed GD, antithyroid drugs for less than 3 months. After RNA was extracted from PBMCs, the TCR library was made from it. With iRepertoire HTBI primers and Arm-PCR of CDR3 regions, TCR beta libraries were built. One entry per CDR3 protein results from TCRdb running MiXCR on the multiplex PCR reads. The sample gives a few hundred thousand distinct CDR3 sequences, 16% of which show up once; just under 30% is in the top ten. The same data also contributed to another study, on T cells in Graves' hyperthyroidism and ophthalmopathy.

Here the sequenced sample was peripheral blood mononuclear cells (PBMCs), taken at new diagnosis, from a patient treated with antithyroid drugs. Receptors originate from a man between 40 and 49 years old with Graves disease.

The V gene is TRBV4-1, the J gene TRBJ2-3; 8 positions match TRBD1. CDR1 and CDR2 (germline): MGHRA, YSYEKL. V shed 0 bases, J shed 7 bases, and the junction held 12 bases outside the gene matches. The CDR3 is 17 amino acids. The CDR3 is CASSQDYGTGVSYTQYF. CDR3 sequence (DNA): TGCGCCAGCAGCCAAGACTACGGGACAGGCGTCTCGTATACGCAGTATTTT.

This clonotype was observed a few times. The V and J genes are TRBV5-1 and TRBJ1-1; no reliable D call. The CDR3 is 15 amino acids. Germline V gene lookup returns CDR1 SGHRS and CDR2 YFSETQ. V was trimmed by 6 bases and J by 1 base, leaving 16 bases between them. The CDR3 protein is CASTKREGTNTEAFF. The CDR3 nucleotides read TGCGCCAGCACCAAGCGGGAAGGAACGAACACTGAAGCTTTCTTT.

In its sample, this clonotype was seen a few times. CDR3 in DNA: TGCGCCAGCAGCTCCCAGGGACAGGGGGCATCCGGGGAGCTGTTTTTT. Its translation: CASSSQGQGASGELFF. V gene TRBV5-1 combines with J gene TRBJ2-2; 12 bases are shared with TRBD1. V shed 3 bases and J 6 bases; nucleotides not matched to a gene: 6. The CDR3 loop spans 16 amino acids. The germline V gene has CDR1 SGHRS and CDR2 YFSETQ.

This clonotype was seen many times. The V call is TRBV4-1, the J call TRBJ1-2; D possibly corresponds to TRBD1 (5 bases). From germline, CDR1 is MGHRA and CDR2 YSYEKL. The V and J ends lost 4 bases and 4 bases respectively, with 10 bases between them. The CDR3 contains 13 residues. DNA of the CDR3: TGCGCCAGCAGCCGAGCAGGGATCTATGGCTACACCTTC. It yields the protein CASSRAGIYGYTF.

There are a few counts of this clonotype. This chain links TRBV10-3 with TRBJ2-7; TRBD1 agrees at 9 bases. With 5 bases clipped from V and 2 bases from J, the junction kept 13 bases outside the gene matches. The CDR3 has 17 residues. Looked up from germline, CDR1 is ENHRY and CDR2 is SYGVKD. DNA for the CDR3: TGTGCCATCAGTAACTCCAAGGGAGGGACAGGGCCCTACGAGCAGTACTTC. This sequence encodes CAISNSKGGTGPYEQYF.

The rearrangement joins TRBV4-3 to TRBJ1-1, with TRBD1 as a possible D gene (5 bases). The V and J ends lost 1 base and 11 bases respectively, with 23 bases between them. The germline CDR1 and CDR2 sequences are LGHNA and YSLEER. This CDR3 comprises 16 residues. CDR3 DNA: TGCGCCAGCAGCCAAGGACGACAAGGACCGGGCGGGGCGGCTTTCTTT. Amino acids: CASSQGRQGPGGAAFF.

This clonotype was observed a few times. The chain combines TRBV10-3 with TRBJ2-5; D may be TRBD1 (5 bases). CDR1 is ENHRY, CDR2 SYGVKD, per germline. Trimming removed 10 bases at V and 1 base at J, with 10 bases between. The CDR3 contains 12 residues. The CDR3 here is CANDRSQETQYF. Here the CDR3 DNA reads TGTGCCAACGACAGATCCCAAGAGACCCAGTACTTC.

The chain joins TRBV4-1 to TRBJ2-5; 9 bases map to TRBD1. The germline CDR1 and CDR2 sequences are MGHRA and YSYEKL. This CDR3 has 15 residues. The ends lost 3 bases at V and 2 bases at J; junction bases unmatched: 4. The CDR3 region is CASSQSGTGQETQYF. The CDR3 DNA reads TGCGCCAGCAGCCAGTCTGGGACAGGGCAAGAGACCCAGTACTTC.

V gene TRBV7-3 combines with J gene TRBJ2-6, with D hard to call. CDR1 SGHTA and CDR2 FQGTGA come from the germline V gene. Between the trimmed V and J ends, which lost 1 base and 11 bases, there was a span of 9 bases. This CDR3 is built from 13 residues. In nucleotides, the CDR3 is TGTGCCAGCAGCTTAAATTGGGCGGACGTCCTGACTTTC. It codes for CASSLNWADVLTF.

This clonotype was picked up many times. V usage is TRBV7-2 and J usage is TRBJ2-3; 7 nucleotides line up with TRBD1. CDR3 size: 15 residues. The ends lost 4 bases at V and 3 bases at J; junction bases unmatched: 7. CDR1 SGHTA and CDR2 FQGNSA come from the germline V gene. CDR3 loop: CASSSTGFGTDTQYF. As DNA, the CDR3 is TGTGCCAGCAGCTCGACAGGGTTTGGGACAGATACGCAGTATTTT.

This clonotype was detected ten times or more. J is TRBJ2-1 and V is TRBV5-1; D not resolved. The V gene's germline CDR1 is SGHRS and CDR2 YFSETQ. The CDR3 runs 14 residues. Trimming removed 4 bases from V and 2 bases from J, with 10 bases in between. In nucleotides, the CDR3 is TGCGCCAGCAGCCCAGGCAGCGCCTACAATGAGCAGTTCTTC. Translating gives CASSPGSAYNEQFF.

There are many counts of this clonotype. This chain uses TRBV28 with TRBJ1-1; D might be TRBD1 (6 bases). Germline assignment: CDR1 MDHEN and CDR2 SYDVKM. The CDR3 loop spans 15 amino acids. The V end was cut by 1 base, the J end by 3 bases, with 12 bases between. The CDR3 nucleotides are TGTGCCAGCAGTTTATCGCATACAGGGTACACTGAAGCTTTCTTT. Amino acid sequence: CASSLSHTGYTEAFF.

This rearrangement joins TRBV6-1 to TRBJ1-6; 7 bases line up with TRBD1. Germline values: CDR1 MNHNS, CDR2 SASEGT. This CDR3 comprises 14 residues. Losses at the gene ends were 9 bases for V and 7 bases for J; bases not matched to a gene: 9. CDR3 nucleotide sequence: TGTGCCAGTGGACAGGCCAATGGAAATTCACCCCTCCACTTT. This codes for CASGQANGNSPLHF.

This clonotype was detected a few times. The chain combines TRBV15 with TRBJ1-5; D not resolved. Trimming took off 3 bases at V and 5 bases at J, with 11 bases between the two ends. Germline V gene data show CDR1 as LNHNV and CDR2 as YYDKDF (reference sequence). The CDR3 is 14 residues long. The CDR3 DNA follows: TGTGCCACCAGCAGCCGTTTAGGGTATCAGCCCCAGCATTTT. Translated: CATSSRLGYQPQHF.

This clonotype has a count of ten or more. V and J are TRBV6-9 and TRBJ1-2; 7 nucleotides line up with TRBD1. The J segment lost 5 bases and the V segment lost 3 bases, leaving 6 bases of the junction unmatched. The CDR3 sequence is 14 residues long. In germline, CDR1 is MNHGY, CDR2 SVAAGI. The CDR3 loop is CASSYRGTLYGYTF. CDR3 DNA: TGTGCCAGCAGTTACAGGGGGACGCTTTATGGCTACACCTTC.

The CDR3 bases are TGCAGTGCTAGCGAGTTACAGGGGCTTGAAAAACTGTTTTTT. It yields the protein CSASELQGLEKLFF. This chain uses TRBV20-1 with TRBJ1-4; 7 bases fit TRBD1. The germline CDR1 and CDR2 sequences are DFQATT and SNEGSKA (reference sequence). This CDR3 contains 14 residues. After removal of 3 bases from V and 7 bases from J, the junction contained 8 bases not matched to a gene.

This clonotype appeared once. This chain uses TRBV20-1 with TRBJ1-6; 8 nucleotides line up with TRBD1. CDR3 length: 14 amino acids. The germline V gene encodes CDR1 DFQATT and CDR2 SNEGSKA (reference sequence). The CDR3 region has the DNA TGCACTGTGCGCGGGACAGGTGGTATTGAACCCCTCCACTTT. Translation: CTVRGTGGIEPLHF.

The chain joins TRBV5-1 to TRBJ1-3, with 9 bases lining up with TRBD1. Germline trimming cut 4 bases from V and 2 bases from J; bases unmatched to any gene: 4. CDR1 is SGHRS, CDR2 YFSETQ, per germline. This CDR3 contains 15 residues. The CDR3 DNA reads as TGCGCCAGCAGCCTAGGGACAGGGACTGGAAACACCATATATTTT. This codes for CASSLGTGTGNTIYF.

This clonotype came up many times. The chain has TRBV9 and TRBJ2-1, with TRBD2 matching over 8 bases. V shed 0 bases and J 7 bases; nucleotides not matched to a gene: 3. The CDR3 runs 14 residues. From germline, CDR1 is SGDLS and CDR2 YYNGEE. Here the CDR3 DNA reads TGTGCCAGCAGCGTAGCGGGGGGGCTGAATGAGCAGTTCTTC. Protein: CASSVAGGLNEQFF. The entire variable domain, with the rest obtained from reference TRBV9 and TRBJ2-1, is as follows: DSGVTQTPKHLITATGQRVTLRCSPRSGDLSVYWYQQSLDQGLQFLIQYYNGEERAKGNILERFSAQQFPDLHSELNLSSLELGDSALYFCASSVAGGLNEQFFGPGTRLTVL.

This clonotype showed up many times. This chain joins TRBV29-1 and TRBJ1-2, with 8 bases that match TRBD1. Germline V gene sequence: CDR1 SQVTM, CDR2 ANQGSEA. The CDR3 totals 12 residues. Trimming took 6 bases from V and 1 from J; bases not matched to a gene: 1. The CDR3 is CSVDRVNYGYTF. The DNA of the CDR3 is TGCAGCGTGGACAGGGTTAACTATGGCTACACCTTC.

This clonotype was picked up many times. The chain employs TRBV5-1 and TRBJ1-1, with 9 positions matching TRBD1. This CDR3 comprises 15 residues. The germline V gene encodes CDR1 SGHRS and CDR2 YFSETQ. The trim removed 4 bases at V and 6 bases at J, leaving 10 bases unmatched. This chain's CDR3 is CASSQGQGPQSEAFF. In DNA form, the CDR3 reads TGCGCCAGCAGCCAAGGACAGGGGCCTCAATCTGAAGCTTTCTTT.

This clonotype has at least ten counts. The chain combines TRBV18 with TRBJ2-7, with D perhaps TRBD2 (6 bases). The CDR3 is 14 residues long. Per the germline V gene, CDR1 is KGHSH and CDR2 is LQKENI. V dropped 0 bases and J dropped 4 bases, with 10 bases sitting between them. The CDR3 protein is CASSPPGRRYEQYF. For the CDR3, the DNA is TGTGCCAGCTCACCACCGGGGAGGAGGTACGAGCAGTACTTC.

This clonotype appeared many times. V and J are TRBV7-3 and TRBJ1-2; no clear D. V was cut by 5 bases and J by 2 bases, with 9 bases left in between. Germline CDR1 SGHTA, CDR2 FQGTGA. CDR3 size: 13 residues. The CDR3 here is CASSPGFNYGYTF. The CDR3 DNA reads TGTGCCAGCAGCCCCGGGTTCAACTATGGCTACACCTTC.

A word on this clonotype: This may be a read error: a much more frequent sequence differs by one nucleotide. The V call is TRBV9, the J call TRBJ2-2; unclear D gene. From germline, CDR1 is SGDLS and CDR2 YYNGEE. The CDR3 sequence is 14 residues long. Between the trimmed V and J ends, which lost 0 bases and 1 base, there was a span of 4 bases. The CDR3 DNA follows: TGTGCCAGCAGCGTAGTGGGGAACACCGGGGAGCTGTTTTTT. Amino acids: CASSVVGNTGELFF.

This clonotype appeared many times. The chain recombines TRBV12-3 or TRBV12-4 with TRBJ1-6, with 10 positions matching TRBD1. V shed 5 bases and J 15 bases; nucleotides not matched to a gene: 10. The length of the CDR3 is 14 residues. CDR3 sequence reads: CASSTGTGVQVLHF. Here the CDR3 DNA reads TGTGCCAGCAGTACCGGGACAGGGGTCCAGGTCCTCCACTTT.

Regarding this clonotype: A read error likely explains this, since a far larger clone differs by one base. The chain uses TRBV2 and TRBJ1-1, with TRBD1 matching 9 bases. The CDR3 consists of 14 residues. Germline CDR1 SNHLY, CDR2 FYNNEI. Germline trimming cut 5 bases from V and 5 bases from J; bases unmatched to any gene: 6. The CDR3 DNA sequence: TGTGCCAGCAGTCCACGGACAGGGGAGACTGAAGCTTTCTTT. Amino acids: CASSPRTGETEAFF.

The rearrangement links TRBV19 to TRBJ2-1, with unresolved D. The CDR3 sequence is 13 residues long. Trimming removed 2 bases at V and 5 bases at J, with 7 bases between. Germline CDR1 is LNHDA and CDR2 is SQIVND (reference sequence). The CDR3 spells CASSIQRDNEQFF. DNA for the CDR3: TGTGCCAGTAGTATACAGCGTGACAATGAGCAGTTCTTC.

This clonotype was recorded many times. The chain joins TRBV18 to TRBJ2-3, with D hard to call. Trimming shortened V by 8 bases and J by 2 bases, and 11 bases separated the two germline ends. The V gene's germline CDR1 is KGHSH and CDR2 LQKENI. CDR3 size: 13 residues. The CDR3 nucleotides are TGTGCCAGCACTGCTCTTACCACAGATACGCAGTATTTT. Translated: CASTALTTDTQYF.

DNA of the CDR3: TGTGCCAGCAGCTCCGGACTAGACCCAGATACGCAGTATTTT. This gives the protein CASSSGLDPDTQYF. The chain uses TRBV7-2 and TRBJ2-3; 7 bases line up with TRBD2. Germline values: CDR1 SGHTA, CDR2 FQGNSA. The ends lost 4 bases at V and 4 bases at J; junction bases unmatched: 5. The CDR3 consists of 14 residues.

This clonotype came up a few times. V usage is TRBV24-1 and J usage is TRBJ2-1; TRBD1 agrees at 7 bases. V trimming: 5 bases; J trimming: 5 bases; junction bases outside the gene matches: 5. Germline V gives CDR1 KGHDR, CDR2 SFDVKD. The CDR3 totals 14 residues. The CDR3: CATSAADRNNEQFF. In DNA form, the CDR3 reads TGTGCCACCAGTGCCGCGGACAGGAACAATGAGCAGTTCTTC.